A selection of T cell receptor beta chains follows, all from one sample in a study of CD8+ T cells in alopecia areata. Here immunoSEQ multiplex PCR was the method, and the copy in TCRdb shows in-frame clones only, minus some. Among approximately 210,000 clones listed, approximately 45% were seen once. The sequenced sample was CD4+ T cells sorted from blood, obtained at approximately week 37, from a patient treated with tofacitinib. Every receptor here comes from a human donor with alopecia areata. CDR3s include the opening cysteine and the closing phenylalanine or tryptophan. D genes are given only for firm matches. Size is omitted from some rows. Given values are once, few, many or a class for expanded clones.

v_call: TRBV9
j_call: TRBJ2-6
d_call: -
clone_size: -
cdr3_nt: TGTGCCAGCAGCGCCCAGGGTTACTCTGGGGCCAACGTCCTGACTTTC
cdr3_aa: CASSAQGYSGANVLTF

v_call: TRBV7-9
j_call: TRBJ2-1
d_call: -
clone_size: -
cdr3_nt: TGTGCCAGCAGCTTTCCCCTAGCCCGATCTATAGAGTTCTTC
cdr3_aa: CASSFPLARSIEFF

v_call: TRBV5-1
j_call: TRBJ1-4
d_call: -
clone_size: -
cdr3_nt: TGCGCCAGCAGCTTGGGATCTGGGGGCGGTGAAAAACTGTTTTTT
cdr3_aa: CASSLGSGGGEKLFF

v_call: TRBV9
j_call: TRBJ1-4
d_call: -
clone_size: -
cdr3_nt: TGTGCCAGCAGCGTCGGGGACACGGGTAGCGAAAAACTGTTTTTT
cdr3_aa: CASSVGDTGSEKLFF

v_call: TRBV7-9
j_call: TRBJ2-1
d_call: -
clone_size: -
cdr3_nt: TGTGCCTCCTACCCCCGCACTAACTCCTACAATGAGCAGTTCTTC
cdr3_aa: CASYPRTNSYNEQFF

v_call: TRBV29-1
j_call: TRBJ2-6
d_call: -
clone_size: -
cdr3_nt: TGCAGCGTTGCTTTCCGCTCTGGGGCCAACGTCCTGACTTTC
cdr3_aa: CSVAFRSGANVLTF

v_call: TRBV19
j_call: TRBJ2-5
d_call: -
clone_size: few
cdr3_nt: TGTGCCAGTACACCCATATTTCAAACGGTAGATCCGCGAGAGACCCAGTACTTC
cdr3_aa: CASTPIFQTVDPRETQYF

v_call: TRBV5-1
j_call: TRBJ2-6
d_call: -
clone_size: -
cdr3_nt: TGCGCCAGCAGCTTGCAGGGCCAGGGGGCCAACGTCCTGACTTTC
cdr3_aa: CASSLQGQGANVLTF

v_call: TRBV4-2
j_call: TRBJ2-2
d_call: -
clone_size: -
cdr3_nt: TGTGCCAGCAGCCAAGATTTGCGGGCCGGGGAGCTGTTTTTT
cdr3_aa: CASSQDLRAGELFF

v_call: TRBV6-6
j_call: TRBJ2-5
d_call: -
clone_size: -
cdr3_nt: TGTGCCAGCAGTTACTCTACAGGAAAGGGGTCCCAGTACTTC
cdr3_aa: CASSYSTGKGSQYF

v_call: TRBV30
j_call: TRBJ2-1
d_call: TRBD1
clone_size: -
cdr3_nt: TGTGCCTGGAGTGTATGGACAGGGGGCAATGAGCAGTTCTTC
cdr3_aa: CAWSVWTGGNEQFF

v_call: TRBV30
j_call: TRBJ1-2
d_call: -
clone_size: -
cdr3_nt: TGTGCCTGGAAGGGGACTGACTATGGCTACACCTTC
cdr3_aa: CAWKGTDYGYTF

v_call: TRBV15
j_call: TRBJ2-5
d_call: TRBD2
clone_size: -
cdr3_nt: TGTGCCACCAGCAGAGAGACTAGCGGGAGGGGAGAGACCCAGTACTTC
cdr3_aa: CATSRETSGRGETQYF

v_call: TRBV27
j_call: TRBJ2-7
d_call: -
clone_size: -
cdr3_nt: TGTGCCAGCAGTTTAATAGGGCCCTACGAGCAGTACTTC
cdr3_aa: CASSLIGPYEQYF

v_call: TRBV29-1
j_call: TRBJ2-1
d_call: TRBD1
clone_size: once
cdr3_nt: TGCAGCGTTGTTGCGGGACAGGGGGGGAATGAGCAGTTCTTC
cdr3_aa: CSVVAGQGGNEQFF

v_call: TRBV6-6
j_call: TRBJ1-2
d_call: -
clone_size: -
cdr3_nt: TGTGCCAGCAGTCCGTCGGTCCCGAACTATGGCTACACCTTC
cdr3_aa: CASSPSVPNYGYTF

v_call: TRBV10-3
j_call: TRBJ2-3
d_call: -
clone_size: -
cdr3_nt: TGTGCCATCAGAGGAGTCGGGGGAGGAGATACGCAGTATTTT
cdr3_aa: CAIRGVGGGDTQYF

v_call: TRBV10-3
j_call: TRBJ1-3
d_call: -
clone_size: few
cdr3_nt: TGTGCCATCGAGGAGAGAAACACCATATATTTT
cdr3_aa: CAIEERNTIYF

v_call: TRBV4-3
j_call: TRBJ2-3
d_call: -
clone_size: few
cdr3_nt: TGCGCCAGCAGCCAAGATCTAAGCGGCACAGATACGCAGTATTTT
cdr3_aa: CASSQDLSGTDTQYF

v_call: TRBV10-3
j_call: TRBJ2-1
d_call: TRBD2
clone_size: many
cdr3_nt: TGTGCCATCAGTGAGTTAAGGACTAGCGTCAATGAGCAGTTCTTC
cdr3_aa: CAISELRTSVNEQFF

v_call: TRBV6-5
j_call: TRBJ2-1
d_call: -
clone_size: -
cdr3_nt: TGTGCCAGCAGTTGGAGAGGGCCCTACAATGAGCAGTTCTTC
cdr3_aa: CASSWRGPYNEQFF